This T cell receptor (beta chain) was captured in a study of cytomegalovirus exposure and HLA in healthy donors (dated by TCRdb to 2015 to 2018). The study in broad terms: In an earlier analysis of roughly 500 of the donors, about 260 Gb of sequence data and 100 million or so unique TCR beta sequences from about 190 million T cells were reported. In an earlier analysis of 587 of the donors, high-throughput TCR beta sequencing was used to judge whether each TCR beta V gene segment behaved as functional or pseudogenic. Every repertoire in the discovery cohort had been generated on one and the same sequencing platform. The genetic ancestry cluster associated with self-reported Caucasian donors included 80% to 90% of the 398 genotyped donors. The aim of the study was to test whether cataloging public T cell receptors could identify signatures of past pathogen exposure. Four to six DR-DQ haplotypes were handled as single units for association and clustering, since linkage in the cohort was strong. The number of donors typed differed by locus, with roughly 629-640 for A, B, C, DRB1 and DQB1, around 520 for DQA1, about 610 for DPA1, and some 440 for DPB1. In the later analysis, no new phenotypic data were used to find candidate immune exposures; instead, reliance was placed on TCR beta sequences and their occurrence across donors. About 300 gigabases of sequencing data and tens of millions of unique TCR sequences were included in an early release covering about 700 HLA-typed donors. Donor age, sex, ethnicity and CMV serostatus were collected together with the repertoire data. To study patterns of TCR occurrence, a later analysis re-analyzed previously published TCR beta repertoires from around 660 donors and added high-resolution HLA genotyping. The study combined high-throughput TCR immunosequencing, statistical association of individual TCRs with disease status, and machine learning to predict cytomegalovirus infection status. Using immunosequencing, the study profiled T cell repertoires from 666 subjects and related those repertoires to cytomegalovirus serostatus. In a later genetic analysis, genome-wide SNP genotypes for about 65% of the roughly 700 donors were used, and that subset was treated as a discovery cohort. Among a few hundred genotyped donors of the cohort, an average of about 240,000 unique TCR beta nucleotide sequences were sequenced per donor, roughly a sixth of them non-productive. In addition to the first cohort of approximately 670 subjects, a separate validation cohort of 120 different subjects was used. Both class I and class II loci were covered by HLA typing, at four-digit resolution. The study at large found these results: The study gave a list of over 150 TCR beta chains associated with cytomegalovirus. Some IMGT-functional V segments, including TRBV6-2 and TRBV6-3, could not be distinguished by the 87-base-pair reads and were therefore excluded. A few of the identified cytomegalovirus-associated TCR beta chains were confirmed in vitro to be specific for cytomegalovirus antigens. Because some donors lacked HLA typing at each locus, the association tests relied only on the typed subset. Several of the top co-occurrence clusters appeared to be linked to parvovirus B19, influenza, CMV and Epstein-Barr virus, according to a later analysis. Correlated functional status among segregating V segments might be attributable to linkage disequilibrium, but an unknown experimental factor could not be ruled out. Most CMV-associated TCR beta chains appeared to be HLA-restricted in a later analysis, and the HLA associations seemed to be driven largely by CMV exposure. A later analysis associated roughly 17,000 TCR beta sequences with specific HLA alleles at a false discovery rate of 0.05. An earlier analysis of around 540 of the donors showed that most TCR beta V segments appeared in productive rearrangements either about 90% or about 30% of the time, which broadly matched IMGT annotations. Strong co-occurrence of HLA alleles, especially DR and DQ, made assigning TCR associations to individual alleles difficult. In a later genetic analysis, a missense DCLRE1C variant was associated with V-gene and J-gene trimming of TCR beta chains, and the association was replicated in an independent cohort. A further reported finding was that TCR beta sequences accurately predicted the HLA-A and HLA-B alleles for most subjects in the first cohort. Most TCR sequences were observed very rarely across donors, whereas some public TCRs were present in many individuals. Compared with equally common non-associated chains, HLA-associated TCR beta chains in a later analysis were more clonally expanded and had lower generation probabilities. According to a later analysis, TCR association rates differed among HLA loci, with DRB1 alleles showing the most associated TCRs and HLA-C alleles showing the fewest. Because counts were too low, approximately 18 rarely observed V segments, including chromosome 9 orphons, were excluded from the earlier analysis of 587 of the donors. According to the authors, the approach could potentially be generalized to other disease states and immunological phenotypes. Compared with the 666-donor mean, donors in an Asian-associated ancestry cluster had fewer N-insertions in productive TCRs, according to a later genetic analysis. The presence/absence analyses assumed that sequencing depth was roughly uniform across donors, and that assumption may not be true. In this cohort, only TCR beta chains were sequenced, and detectable features were limited by the absence of alpha or paired-chain data. The only immune exposure information available for the cohort was CMV serostatus. The classifier was reported to diagnose cytomegalovirus status with high specificity and sensitivity in both the original cohort and the validation cohort. A cluster of highly shared sequence variants was judged likely to be a technical artifact of the sequencing pipeline.

Library preparation was by the immunoSEQ multiplex PCR assay. For the multiplex PCR, a mixture combining 60 forward primers for TCR Vbeta segments and 13 reverse primers for TCR Jbeta segments was used. The CDR3 region of rearranged TCR beta genes was amplified from genomic DNA with a multiplex PCR assay. Amplified TCR beta libraries were sequenced as 87-base-pair reads on the Illumina HiSeq System. In the authors' own workflow: A later analysis counted approximately 76 million unique TCR beta chains across the 650 to 700 repertoires, and some 11 million of these chains were shared by at least two donors. Raw reads were error-corrected and collapsed into unique sequences with a nearest-neighbor algorithm that merged closely related sequences to remove PCR and sequencing errors. To assign V, D and J gene segments, CDR3 sequences were aligned to IMGT reference sequences. For a sequence to be retained, a match of at least six nucleotides was required to both a V gene segment and a J gene segment. A rearrangement counted as productive if the CDR3 had no stop codons and remained in frame with V and J, and every other rearrangement counted as non-productive. Following IMGT convention, CDR3 was defined as the stretch from the second conserved V-encoded cysteine to the conserved J-encoded phenylalanine. Sequences without an unambiguous match to a single V gene segment were excluded from the earlier analysis of approximately 600 of the donors. An earlier analysis of a few hundred of the donors classified V segments as functional when productive rearrangements were above 56.7% and as segregating when the standard deviation between donors was above 5%. A statistical classification framework was built to diagnose cytomegalovirus status from the catalog of TCR beta chain sequences. V and J gene assignment, in a later analysis, came from comparing TCR nucleotide sequences with IMGT/GENE-DB human TR gene sequences. A later analysis assigned CDR3 sequences and most-parsimonious VDJ recombination scenarios with the TCRdist pipeline. In a later analysis, every TCR beta chain was defined by the combination of its CDR3 amino acid sequence and its V-gene family, and reads without a unique V-gene family were dropped. In a later analysis, 450 to 600 highly shared, low-generation-probability nucleotide sequences were removed to address suspected cross-contamination and a sequencing artifact. A later analysis calculated a clonal expansion index for each public chain from normalized within-repertoire ranks of inferred template counts. A later analysis computed generation probabilities with a VDJ recombination model fitted to out-of-frame rearrangements, and checked the results against IGoR. In a later analysis, TCR-TCR, TCR-HLA and TCR-CMV co-occurrence was scored with hypergeometric tests, and a repertoire-size bias correction was applied to TCR pairs. To estimate false discovery rates, a later analysis permuted the HLA or CMV assignments 20 times. In a later analysis, co-occurring TCRs were grouped using DBSCAN, and TCRdist sequence similarity was added for clustering within HLA-allele-positive subsets. Repertoires with fewer than 30,000 or more than 120,000 public chains were left out of co-occurrence clustering, as were several repertoires with anomalous nucleotide sharing. TCRdb took this table from immuneACCESS and kept in-frame rearrangements with V and J called. Such tables lack part of the clones; where checked against another copy, unresolved V genes explain under half of the gap, and the rest is unexplained. That table gives V, J and clone size, and the DNA gave D and trimming. In all, the sample holds roughly 74,000 clones, and 78% of those were seen once. The top ten hold around 1.5% of the sample.

In total, 600 or so healthy bone marrow donors made up the cohort. Cohort members were all nominally healthy when sampled, although unrecorded immune exposures were likely present. The donor tested CMV seronegative, placing the donor among the roughly 400 seronegative members of the cohort. Every donor gave a peripheral blood sample, and the peripheral blood mononuclear cells from that sample were used for TCR beta sequencing. The Qiagen DNeasy Blood Extraction Kit was used to extract genomic DNA from the blood cell samples. This clone has just one count. Its binding antigen is unknown. Per-base qualities were not stored, and no clone one base away is much larger. The CDR3 measures 15 amino acids from cysteine to phenylalanine. Only the CDR3 part of the read is kept: 45 bases, read in frame from the first base. Ends trimmed: V by 5 bases, J by 2 bases; bases unmatched to a gene: 9. The germline V gene (reference sequence) supplies CDR1 SEHNR and CDR2 FQNEAQ.

The chain couples TRBV7-9 to TRBJ2-7; 7 of the junction bases match TRBD1. The receptor was isolated from a man between 35 and 55 years old in good health and CMV-seronegative. Sequenced sample: PBMCs. In nucleotide form, the sequence is TGTGCCAGCAGCCTGGGGCGACAGGGAACCTACGAGCAGTACTTC. This gives the protein CASSLGRQGTYEQYF.